This TCR beta chain was captured in a study of yellow fever vaccine responses in identical twins. This clonotype occurred a few times. CDR1 is SEHNR, CDR2 FQNEAQ, per germline (reference sequence). V was cut by 5 bases and J by 1 base, with 9 bases left in between. CDR3 size: 14 residues. Using its own MiXCR run on the RT-PCR reads, TCRdb lists one record per CDR3 protein. The repertoire holds approximately 33,000 distinct CDR3 sequences, with approximately 54% as singletons. This TCR derives from a woman between 18 and 29 years old who received the yellow fever vaccine. The J gene is TRBJ1-5, the V gene TRBV7-9, with D tentatively TRBD1 (5 bases). Sequencing was performed on T cells from blood (PBMCs), unsorted or a sorted subset (not recorded which), taken before or after yellow fever vaccination (not recorded which). The CDR3, as DNA: TGTGCCAGCAGCCCCCGGGACAGCAATCAGCCCCAGCATTTT. The encoded protein is CASSPRDSNQPQHF.